This record looks at one T cell receptor beta chain sequence and its context. A single record per CDR3 protein comes from TCRdb applying MiXCR to the 5' RACE reads. The sample records under 95,000 distinct CDR3 sequences, 9% to 15% being singletons. This sample is drawn from a study of early T cells in non-severe SARS-CoV-2 infection. Germline CDR1 SGHDN, CDR2 FVKESK. Trimming left V 0 bases short and J 0 bases short, with 7 bases between. The CDR3 extends over 15 amino acids. The rearrangement joins TRBV14 to TRBJ2-3; D is uncertain. What was sequenced was whole blood. The sequence derives from an adult who was a healthcare worker with PCR-confirmed SARS-CoV-2 infection or an uninfected control (not recorded which). The CDR3 region has the DNA TGTGCCAGCAGCCAAGAGGTGACTAGCACAGATACGCAGTATTTT. Its translation: CASSQEVTSTDTQYF.